The clone carrying this T cell receptor (beta chain) was detected only once. The antigen remains unidentified. These data belong to a study of T cell responses to AZD1222 COVID-19 vaccine. Overall study findings and caveats: Compared with day 0, the breadth and depth of the Spike-specific TCR repertoire rose significantly after two doses of AZD1222.

TCRdb's table, derived via immunoSEQ multiplex PCR, lists solely in-frame clones and lacks some. The sample has about 130,000 clones; 70% to 90% are singletons. Germline values: CDR1 SNHLY, CDR2 FYNNEI. The CDR3 covers 10 residues. Trimming left V 2 bases short and J 6 bases short, with 1 base between. The starting material was peripheral blood, obtained on day 0 of AZD1222 vaccination. The receptor comes from an adult in good health. This rearrangement joins TRBV2 to TRBJ1-2; D uncertain. CDR3 in DNA: TGTGCCAGCAGTGAAAATGGCTACACCTTC. It encodes CASSENGYTF. Full variable domain (rest looked up from reference TRBV2 and TRBJ1-2): EPEVTQTPSHQVTQMGQEVILRCVPISNHLYFYWYRQILGQKVEFLVSFYNNEISEKSEIFDDQFSVERPDGSNFTLKIRSTKLEDSAMYFCASSENGYTFGSGTRLTVV.